This entry is about one T cell receptor beta chain. Authors' processing steps: Reference gene primers were amplified, and this amplification served to estimate nucleated cell counts. Profiled with immunoSEQ multiplex PCR; TCRdb holds only in-frame clones, not every one. V, J and clone size are taken as reported in that table, and D and trimming were inferred from the DNA itself. Here the sample spans 110,000 or so clones, 70% to 80% being singletons. Looked up from germline, CDR1 is SGHTA and CDR2 is FQGNSA. This CDR3 has 16 amino acids. This entry belongs to a study of blood T cell repertoires in COVID-19. Study information: Whether acute or convalescent, the COVID-19 samples came from the United States, Italy and Spain. T cells, B-cell-depleted T cells, or PBMCs provided the cDNA or gDNA that served as material.

Sequenced material: peripheral blood. This TCR was recovered from a man aged 50-60 years with acute or convalescent COVID-19. V usage is TRBV7-2 and J usage is TRBJ2-1; 7 bases map to TRBD2. CDR3 protein: CALSLRLAEHFNEQFF. In DNA, the CDR3 is TGTGCTCTCAGCTTACGGCTAGCGGAACATTTCAATGAGCAGTTCTTC.